At least ten counts were recorded for the clone carrying this TCR beta chain. Its antigen is not known. This record belongs to a study of early T cells in non-severe SARS-CoV-2 infection. Study overall: Sequenced bulk RNA came from whole blood that was unsorted, and chains were unpaired.

Findings of the study overall: In VDJdb matching, anti-spike CD8 responses were favored while private and CD4 specificities went missing.

Individual cDNA molecules each received unique molecular identifiers attached to them. TCRdb fed the 5' RACE reads into MiXCR, producing one record per CDR3 protein. The sample shows about 42,000 distinct CDR3 sequences, about 7% of them seen only once. Germline V gives CDR1 SQVTM, CDR2 ANQGSEA. V lost 1 base to trimming and J lost 5 bases, with 11 bases between them. CDR3 length: 14 amino acids. The J gene is TRBJ1-4, the V gene TRBV29-1; D is undetermined. This TCR came from an adult who was a healthcare worker with PCR-confirmed SARS-CoV-2 infection or an uninfected control (not recorded which). Sequenced: whole blood. The chain's CDR3 is CSVEVPLGNEKLFF. DNA for the CDR3: TGCAGCGTTGAAGTACCCCTAGGGAATGAAAAACTGTTTTTT.